Shown below are 2 T cell receptor beta chains from a single sample sequenced in a study of CXCR3-negative and CXCR3-positive naive CD8 T cells (dated by TCRdb to about 2019). Reads for this sample came from a NextSeq 550. The Human TCR Profiling Kit (MiLaboratory) was used to prepare UMI-labeled 5' RACE TRB cDNA libraries. TCRdb reprocessed the sequencing reads and holds a single record per CDR3 protein sequence, with no DNA. This specimen's table enumerates roughly 48,000 distinct CDR3 sequences. The top ten clones comprise about 15% of the sample. What was sequenced was memory CD8+ T cells from blood. This specimen's cell subset or site label, interpreted: conventional CD8+ memory T cells (TMEM), sorted as controls. The receptors were gathered from a human donor in good health. Some clones in this sample may be carry-over from other donors' samples.

The chain links TRBV12-3 or TRBV12-4 to TRBJ1-1. There are 15 residues in the CDR3. The CDR3 here is CASSLQVNLNTEAFF.

This chain uses TRBV6-5 with TRBJ2-5; as DNA is missing, the TRBD2 call by TCRdb cannot be tested. This CDR3 is built from 15 residues. Germline CDR1 and CDR2: MNHEY and SVGAGI. The CDR3 is CASWRGSGRLETQYF.